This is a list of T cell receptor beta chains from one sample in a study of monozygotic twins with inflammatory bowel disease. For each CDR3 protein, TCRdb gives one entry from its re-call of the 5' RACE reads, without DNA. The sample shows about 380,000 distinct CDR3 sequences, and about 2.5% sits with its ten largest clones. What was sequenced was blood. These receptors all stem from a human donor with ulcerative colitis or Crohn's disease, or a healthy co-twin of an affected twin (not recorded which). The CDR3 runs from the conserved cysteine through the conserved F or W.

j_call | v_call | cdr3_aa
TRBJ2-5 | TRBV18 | CASSPPAGDKETQYF
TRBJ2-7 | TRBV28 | CASSSHGQGASEQYF
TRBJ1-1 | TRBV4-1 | CASSRVDTGAPLNTEAFF
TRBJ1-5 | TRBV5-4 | CASSSQGDNQPQHF
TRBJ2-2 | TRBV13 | CASSPGQGITGELFF
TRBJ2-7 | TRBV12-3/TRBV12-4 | CASSPHQGSYEQYF
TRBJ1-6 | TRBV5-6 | CASSIRQGAEALHF
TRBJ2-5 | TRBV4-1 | CASSQHGTGDETQYF
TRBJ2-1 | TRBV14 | CASSQETRQLNEQFF
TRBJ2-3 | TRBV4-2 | CASSQLGRVRSTDTQYF
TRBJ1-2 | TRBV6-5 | CASIPGEGYGYTF
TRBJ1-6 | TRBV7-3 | CASSLESSYNSPLHF
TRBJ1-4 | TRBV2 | CASRSGTGRTNEKLFF
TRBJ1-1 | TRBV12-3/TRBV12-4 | CASSPSPWENTEAFF
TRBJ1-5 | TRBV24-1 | CATSDSGRGGNQPQHF
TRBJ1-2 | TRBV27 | CASSPLTEGAGYTF
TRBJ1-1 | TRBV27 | CASSLVSINPNTEAFF
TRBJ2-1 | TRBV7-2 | CASSFGLALYNEQFF
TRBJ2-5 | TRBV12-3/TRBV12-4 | CASSIRTGGYQETQYF
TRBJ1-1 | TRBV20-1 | CSARDRASTEAFF
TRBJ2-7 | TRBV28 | CASSQGQTYEQYF
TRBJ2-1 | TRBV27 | CASSGLAGDYNEQFF
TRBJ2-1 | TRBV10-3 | CAITGGGSYNEQFF
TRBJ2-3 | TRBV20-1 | CSASTSGASGGTDTQYF
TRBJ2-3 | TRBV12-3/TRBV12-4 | CASSLGDDSTDTQYF
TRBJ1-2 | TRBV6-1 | CASRLQGIKNGYTF
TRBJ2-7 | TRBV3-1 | CASSHGYPDYEQYF